The source of this T cell receptor (beta chain) is a study of CD8+ T cells in alopecia areata. Broader study findings: Tofacitinib significantly reduced both scalp clonality and expanded CD8+ clones among the top 100.

This CDR3 comprises 17 residues. V trimming: 4 bases; J trimming: 0 bases; junction bases outside the gene matches: 10. Germline V lookup: CDR1 SGHRS, CDR2 YFSETQ. Treatment defined: oral pan-JAK inhibitor, 5-10 mg twice daily. Once RNA had been extracted, it was reverse transcribed into cDNA to act as the sequencing template. Profiled with immunoSEQ multiplex PCR; TCRdb holds only in-frame clones, not every one. The sample comprises about 290,000 clones, about 62% of which are singletons, and under 2% rests with the top ten. Of note for this clone: Its matching antigen is unknown.

The chain combines TRBV5-1 with TRBJ1-3; 7 nucleotides line up with TRBD1. Source: CD4+ T cells sorted from blood, taken at week 24, from a patient treated with tofacitinib. This receptor was obtained from a human donor with alopecia areata. The CDR3 here is CASSPSPGGSSGNTIYF. CDR3 DNA: TGCGCCAGCAGCCCTTCGCCAGGGGGAAGCTCTGGAAACACCATATATTTT.